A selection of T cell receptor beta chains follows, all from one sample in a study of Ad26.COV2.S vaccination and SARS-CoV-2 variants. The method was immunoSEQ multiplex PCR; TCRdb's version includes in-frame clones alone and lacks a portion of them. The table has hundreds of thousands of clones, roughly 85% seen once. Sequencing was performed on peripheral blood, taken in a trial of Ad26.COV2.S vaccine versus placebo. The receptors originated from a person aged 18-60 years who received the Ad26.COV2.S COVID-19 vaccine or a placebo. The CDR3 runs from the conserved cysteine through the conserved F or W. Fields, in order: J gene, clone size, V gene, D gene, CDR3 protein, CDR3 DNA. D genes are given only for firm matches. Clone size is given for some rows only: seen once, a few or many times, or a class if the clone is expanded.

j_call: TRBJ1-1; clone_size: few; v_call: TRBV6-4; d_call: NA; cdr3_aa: CASSESLDGNTEAFF; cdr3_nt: TGTGCCAGCAGTGAGTCTTTGGACGGGAACACTGAAGCTTTCTTT
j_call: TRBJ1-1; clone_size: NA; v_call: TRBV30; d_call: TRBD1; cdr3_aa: CAWTGQPNTEAFF; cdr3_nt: TGTGCCTGGACGGGACAGCCTAACACTGAAGCTTTCTTT
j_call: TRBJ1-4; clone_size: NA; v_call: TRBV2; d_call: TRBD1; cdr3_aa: CASSENRGGEKLFF; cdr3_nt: TGTGCCAGCAGTGAAAACAGGGGAGGAGAAAAACTGTTTTTT
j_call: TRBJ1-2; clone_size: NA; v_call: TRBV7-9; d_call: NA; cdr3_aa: CASTLTLLRANYGYTF; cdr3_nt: TGTGCCAGCACCCTTACCCTCCTACGAGCTAACTATGGCTACACCTTC
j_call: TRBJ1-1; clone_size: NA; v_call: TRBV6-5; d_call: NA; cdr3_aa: CASSYSKGMSTEAFF; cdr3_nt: TGTGCCAGCAGTTACTCAAAGGGTATGAGTACTGAAGCTTTCTTT
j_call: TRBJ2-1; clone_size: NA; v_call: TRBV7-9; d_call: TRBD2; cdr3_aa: CASSLLGEGTYNEQFF; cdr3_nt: TGTGCCAGCAGCTTATTAGGGGAGGGTACCTACAATGAGCAGTTCTTC
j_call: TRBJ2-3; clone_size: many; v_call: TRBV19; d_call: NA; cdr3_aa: CASSIGVGREGTDTQYF; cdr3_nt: TGTGCCAGTAGTATAGGGGTCGGCAGGGAAGGGACAGATACGCAGTATTTT
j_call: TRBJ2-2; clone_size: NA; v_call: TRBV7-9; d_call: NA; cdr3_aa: CASSLSIGELFF; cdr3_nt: TGTGCCAGCAGCTTAAGTATCGGGGAGCTGTTTTTT
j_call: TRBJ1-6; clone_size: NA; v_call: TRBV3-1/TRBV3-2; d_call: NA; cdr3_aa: CASTLSLSSYNSPLHF; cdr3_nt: TGTGCCAGCACCCTCTCTCTGAGCTCCTATAATTCACCCCTCCACTTT
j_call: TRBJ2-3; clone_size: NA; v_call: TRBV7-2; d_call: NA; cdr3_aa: CATKFSGQGTTDTQYF; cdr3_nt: TGTGCCACTAAATTCAGCGGGCAGGGGACCACAGATACGCAGTATTTT
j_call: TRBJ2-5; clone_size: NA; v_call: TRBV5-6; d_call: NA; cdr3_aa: CASSPGPYPGETQYF; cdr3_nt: TGTGCCAGCAGCCCAGGGCCCTACCCGGGAGAGACCCAGTACTTC
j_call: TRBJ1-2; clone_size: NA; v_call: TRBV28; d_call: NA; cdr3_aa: CASSFNDRDYGYTF; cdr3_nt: TGTGCCAGCAGTTTTAACGACCGTGACTATGGCTACACCTTC
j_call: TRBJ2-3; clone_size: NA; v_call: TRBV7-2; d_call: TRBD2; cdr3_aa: CAISGTSPADTQYF; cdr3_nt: TGTGCCATCTCCGGGACTAGCCCCGCAGATACGCAGTATTTT
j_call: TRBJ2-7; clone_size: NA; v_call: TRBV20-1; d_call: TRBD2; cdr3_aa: CSAPTSRAPYF; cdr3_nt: TGCAGTGCGCCGACTAGCCGAGCTCCGTACTTC
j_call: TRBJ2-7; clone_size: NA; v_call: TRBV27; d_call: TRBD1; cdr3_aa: CASSLDRGRTYEQYF; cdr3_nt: TGTGCCAGCAGTTTAGACAGGGGACGAACCTACGAGCAGTACTTC
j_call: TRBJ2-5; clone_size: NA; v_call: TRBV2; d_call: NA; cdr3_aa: CASREMAETQYF; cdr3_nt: TGTGCCAGTAGGGAGATGGCGGAGACCCAGTACTTC
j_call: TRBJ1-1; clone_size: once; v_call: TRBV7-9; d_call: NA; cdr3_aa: CASSLHQLLNTEAFF; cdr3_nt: TGTGCCAGCAGCTTACACCAACTGTTGAACACTGAAGCTTTCTTT
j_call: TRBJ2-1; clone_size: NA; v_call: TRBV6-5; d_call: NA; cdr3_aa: CASSLTGLYNEQFF; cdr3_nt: TGTGCCAGCAGTCTCACCGGACTTTACAATGAGCAGTTCTTC
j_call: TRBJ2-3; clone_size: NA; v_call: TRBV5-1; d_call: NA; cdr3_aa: CASSPPDAGGDTQYF; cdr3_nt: TGCGCCAGCAGCCCGCCAGACGCCGGCGGCGATACGCAGTATTTT
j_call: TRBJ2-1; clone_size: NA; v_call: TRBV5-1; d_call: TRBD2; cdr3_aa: CASSSPPGLAGGYNEQFF; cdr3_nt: TGCGCCAGCAGCAGCCCACCGGGACTAGCGGGGGGATACAATGAGCAGTTCTTC
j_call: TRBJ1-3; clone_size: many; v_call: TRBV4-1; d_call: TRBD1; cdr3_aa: CASSPHRGIGNTIYF; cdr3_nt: TGCGCCAGCAGCCCGCACAGGGGCATTGGAAACACCATATATTTT
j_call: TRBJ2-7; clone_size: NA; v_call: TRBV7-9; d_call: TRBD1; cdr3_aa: CASSLLQGDDEQYF; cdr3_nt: TGTGCCAGCAGCTTATTACAGGGGGATGACGAGCAGTACTTC
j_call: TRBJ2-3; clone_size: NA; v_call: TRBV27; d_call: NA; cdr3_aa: CASGYRIPVSTDTQYF; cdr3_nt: TGTGCCAGCGGGTACCGAATCCCGGTCAGCACAGATACGCAGTATTTT
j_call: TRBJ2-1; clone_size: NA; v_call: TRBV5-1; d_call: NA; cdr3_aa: CASSIASYNEQFF; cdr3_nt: TGCGCCAGCAGCATCGCATCCTACAATGAGCAGTTCTTC
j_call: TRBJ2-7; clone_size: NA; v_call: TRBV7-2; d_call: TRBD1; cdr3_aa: CASSPRGQGKYEQYF; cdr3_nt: TGTGCCAGCAGTCCTAGGGGACAGGGGAAATACGAGCAGTACTTC
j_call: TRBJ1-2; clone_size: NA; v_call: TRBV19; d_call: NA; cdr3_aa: CASSIDHLMGLNYGYTF; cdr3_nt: TGTGCCAGTAGTATAGACCACCTTATGGGGCTTAACTATGGCTACACCTTC
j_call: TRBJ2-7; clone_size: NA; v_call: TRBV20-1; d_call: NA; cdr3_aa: CSARWGNEQYF; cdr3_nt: TGCAGTGCTAGATGGGGGAACGAGCAGTACTTC
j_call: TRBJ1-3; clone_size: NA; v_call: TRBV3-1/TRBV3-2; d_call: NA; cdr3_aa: CASSQVIAIRGNTIYF; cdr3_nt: TGTGCCAGCAGCCAAGTAATAGCCATCCGTGGAAACACCATATATTTT
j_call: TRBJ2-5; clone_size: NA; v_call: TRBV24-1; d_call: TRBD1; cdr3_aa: CATSDLGTALQETQYF; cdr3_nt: TGTGCCACCAGTGACCTTGGGACAGCTCTCCAAGAGACCCAGTACTTC
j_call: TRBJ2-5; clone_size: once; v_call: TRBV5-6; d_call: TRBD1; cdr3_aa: CASSPTGGGKTQYF; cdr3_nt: TGTGCCAGCAGCCCGACAGGGGGCGGAAAGACCCAGTACTTC
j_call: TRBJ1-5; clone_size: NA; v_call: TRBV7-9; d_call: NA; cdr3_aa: CASSAGTTSNQPQHF; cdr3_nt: TGTGCCAGCAGCGCCGGGACAACAAGCAATCAGCCCCAGCATTTT
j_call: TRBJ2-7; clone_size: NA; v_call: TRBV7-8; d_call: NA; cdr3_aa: CASSPDLGEQYF; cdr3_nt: TGTGCCAGCAGCCCAGACTTGGGCGAGCAGTACTTC
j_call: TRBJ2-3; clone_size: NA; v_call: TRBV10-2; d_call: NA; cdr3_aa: CASSEYGTQYF; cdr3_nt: TGCGCCAGCAGTGAGTACGGTACGCAGTATTTT
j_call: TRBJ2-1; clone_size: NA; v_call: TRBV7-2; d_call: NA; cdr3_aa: CASSTDADEQFF; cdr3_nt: TGTGCCAGCAGCACGGACGCAGATGAGCAGTTCTTC
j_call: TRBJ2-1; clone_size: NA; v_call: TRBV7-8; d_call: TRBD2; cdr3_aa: CASSPGLAYNEQFF; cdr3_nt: TGTGCCAGCAGCCCCGGACTAGCCTACAATGAGCAGTTCTTC
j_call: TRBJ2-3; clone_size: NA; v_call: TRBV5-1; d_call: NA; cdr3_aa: CASSLAGGYTDTQYF; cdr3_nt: TGCGCCAGCAGCTTGGCCGGGGGATACACAGATACGCAGTATTTT
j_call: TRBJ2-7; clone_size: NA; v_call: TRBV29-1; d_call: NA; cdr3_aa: CSFNRGLYEQYF; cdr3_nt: TGCAGCTTTAACCGGGGCCTCTACGAGCAGTACTTC
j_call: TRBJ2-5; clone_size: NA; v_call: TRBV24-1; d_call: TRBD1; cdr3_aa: CATSDLGRGQETQYF; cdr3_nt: TGTGCCACCAGTGATTTAGGCAGGGGGCAAGAGACCCAGTACTTC
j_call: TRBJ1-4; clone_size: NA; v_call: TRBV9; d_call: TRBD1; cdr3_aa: CASSPRQGDEKLFF; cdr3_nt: TGTGCCAGCAGCCCTCGACAGGGCGATGAAAAACTGTTTTTT
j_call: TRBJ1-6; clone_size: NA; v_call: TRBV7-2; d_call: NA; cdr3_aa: CASSLVGHINSPLHF; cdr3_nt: TGTGCCAGCAGCTTAGTTGGGCACATTAATTCACCCCTCCACTTT
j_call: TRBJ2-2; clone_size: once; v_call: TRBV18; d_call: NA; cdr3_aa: CASSPNSEPGELFF; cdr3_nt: TGTGCCAGCTCACCAAACTCCGAGCCCGGGGAGCTGTTTTTT
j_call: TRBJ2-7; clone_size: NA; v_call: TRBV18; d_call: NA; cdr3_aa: CASSTTGEGEQYF; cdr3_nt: TGTGCCAGCTCAACCACAGGGGAGGGCGAGCAGTACTTC
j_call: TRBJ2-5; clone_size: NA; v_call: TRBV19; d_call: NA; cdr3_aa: CASSDVGGRAAGETQYF; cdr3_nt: TGTGCCAGTAGTGACGTAGGGGGGAGGGCCGCGGGAGAGACCCAGTACTTC
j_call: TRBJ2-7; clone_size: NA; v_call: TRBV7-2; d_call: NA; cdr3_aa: CASTSDGAYEQYF; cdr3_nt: TGTGCCAGCACCTCGGACGGAGCCTACGAGCAGTACTTC
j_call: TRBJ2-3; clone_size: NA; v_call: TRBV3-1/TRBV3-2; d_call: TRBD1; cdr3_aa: CASSQESLGQGFTDTQYF; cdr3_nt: TGTGCCAGCAGCCAAGAATCCCTGGGACAGGGGTTCACAGATACGCAGTATTTT
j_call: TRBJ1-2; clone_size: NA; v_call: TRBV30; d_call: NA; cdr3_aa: CAWSRGRQQAYGYTF; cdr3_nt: TGTGCCTGGAGCCGCGGGAGACAGCAAGCTTATGGCTACACCTTC
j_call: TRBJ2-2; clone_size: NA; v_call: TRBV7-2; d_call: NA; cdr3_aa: CASSPGYRALTTGELFF; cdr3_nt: TGTGCCAGCAGCCCCGGATACAGGGCCCTAACCACCGGGGAGCTGTTTTTT
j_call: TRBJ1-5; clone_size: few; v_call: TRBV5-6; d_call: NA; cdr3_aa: CASSFGPNQPQHF; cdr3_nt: TGTGCCAGCAGCTTCGGACCCAATCAGCCCCAGCATTTT
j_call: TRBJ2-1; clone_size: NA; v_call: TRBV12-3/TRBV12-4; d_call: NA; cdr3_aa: CASSPELINEQFF; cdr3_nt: TGTGCCAGCAGTCCCGAGCTTATCAATGAGCAGTTCTTC
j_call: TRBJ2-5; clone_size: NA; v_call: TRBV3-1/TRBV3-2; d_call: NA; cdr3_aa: CASSPRLVGETQYF; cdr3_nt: TGTGCCAGCAGCCCCAGACTAGTTGGTGAGACCCAGTACTTC
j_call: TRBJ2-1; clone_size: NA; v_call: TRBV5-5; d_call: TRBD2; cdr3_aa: CASSLSPGLVTGEQFF; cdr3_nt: TGTGCCAGCAGCTTATCTCCGGGACTAGTCACCGGTGAGCAGTTCTTC